This note documents a single T cell receptor (beta chain) sequence. The authors' processing: Amplification of reference gene primers was used by the study to estimate nucleated cell counts. Sequencing used immunoSEQ multiplex PCR; TCRdb keeps in-frame clones, though not all of them. V and J calls and clone size are copied from that table; D and trimming were computed from the DNA. Among around 200,000 clones listed, around 85% were seen once. The entry originates in a study of blood T cell repertoires in COVID-19. Study background: The United States, Italy and Spain provided the acute and convalescent COVID-19 samples. T cells, B-cell-depleted T cells, or PBMCs supplied cDNA or gDNA.

CDR1 and CDR2 from the germline V gene are MNHEY and SMNVEV (reference sequence). V lost 4 bases and J lost 4, with 11 bases in between. The CDR3 is made up of 14 amino acids. Sequenced material: peripheral blood. The gene calls are TRBV27 and TRBJ1-5; D unresolved. This receptor was obtained from a man in his sixties with acute or convalescent COVID-19. This chain's CDR3 is CASSYREGNQPQHF. CDR3 sequence (DNA): TGTGCCAGCAGTTACCGGGAGGGTAATCAGCCCCAGCATTTT.